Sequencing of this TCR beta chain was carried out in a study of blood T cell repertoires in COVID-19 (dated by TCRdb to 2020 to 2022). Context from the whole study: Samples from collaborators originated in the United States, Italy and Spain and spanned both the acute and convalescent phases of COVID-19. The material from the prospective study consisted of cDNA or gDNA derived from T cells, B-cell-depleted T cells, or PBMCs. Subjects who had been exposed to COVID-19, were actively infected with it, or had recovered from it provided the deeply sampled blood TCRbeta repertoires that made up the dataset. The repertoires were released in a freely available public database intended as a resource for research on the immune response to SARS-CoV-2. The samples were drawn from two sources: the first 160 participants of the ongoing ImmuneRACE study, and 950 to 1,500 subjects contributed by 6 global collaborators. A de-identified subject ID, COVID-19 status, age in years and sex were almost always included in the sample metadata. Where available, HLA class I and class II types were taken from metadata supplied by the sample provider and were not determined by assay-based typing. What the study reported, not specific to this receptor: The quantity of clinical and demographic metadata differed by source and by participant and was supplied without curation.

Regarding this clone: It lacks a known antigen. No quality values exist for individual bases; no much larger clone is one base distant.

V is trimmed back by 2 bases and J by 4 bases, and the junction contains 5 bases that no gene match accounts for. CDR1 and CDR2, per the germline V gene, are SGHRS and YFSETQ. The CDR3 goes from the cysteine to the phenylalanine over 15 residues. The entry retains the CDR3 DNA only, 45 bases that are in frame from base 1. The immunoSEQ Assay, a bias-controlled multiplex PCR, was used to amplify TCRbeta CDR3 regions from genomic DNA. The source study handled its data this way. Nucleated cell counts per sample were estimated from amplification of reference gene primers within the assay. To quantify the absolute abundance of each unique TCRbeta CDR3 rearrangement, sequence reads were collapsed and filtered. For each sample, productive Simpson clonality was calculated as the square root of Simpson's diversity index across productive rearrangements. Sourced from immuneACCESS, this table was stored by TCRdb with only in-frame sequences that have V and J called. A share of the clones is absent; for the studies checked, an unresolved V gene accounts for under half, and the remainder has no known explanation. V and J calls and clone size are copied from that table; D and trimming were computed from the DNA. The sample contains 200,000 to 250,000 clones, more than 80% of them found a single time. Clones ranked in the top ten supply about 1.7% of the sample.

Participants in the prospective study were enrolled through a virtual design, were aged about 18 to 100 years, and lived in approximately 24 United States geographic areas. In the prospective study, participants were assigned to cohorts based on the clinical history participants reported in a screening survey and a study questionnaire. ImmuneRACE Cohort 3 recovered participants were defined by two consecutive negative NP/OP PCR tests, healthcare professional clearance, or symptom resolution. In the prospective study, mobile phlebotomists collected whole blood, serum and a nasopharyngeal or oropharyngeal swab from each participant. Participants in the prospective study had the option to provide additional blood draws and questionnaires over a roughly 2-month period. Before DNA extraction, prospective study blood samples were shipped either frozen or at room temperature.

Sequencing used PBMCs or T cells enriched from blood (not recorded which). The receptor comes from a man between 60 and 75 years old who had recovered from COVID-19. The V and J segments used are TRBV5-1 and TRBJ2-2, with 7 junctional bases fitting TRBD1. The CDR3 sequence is CASSLGQEVTGELFF. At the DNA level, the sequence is TGCGCCAGCAGCTTAGGACAGGAAGTCACCGGGGAGCTGTTTTTT.